The rows below give T cell receptor beta chains drawn from one sample of a study of blood T cell repertoires in COVID-19. Data came from immunoSEQ multiplex PCR; TCRdb stores just in-frame clones and leaves some out. The sample includes over 150,000 clones, around 80% of them seen just once. The sequenced sample was peripheral blood. Source of these receptors: a woman aged 80 or over with active or convalescent COVID-19. CDR3s include the opening cysteine and the closing phenylalanine or tryptophan. The order of the fields is CDR3 length, clone size, D gene, J gene, V gene, CDR3 protein, CDR3 DNA. A D gene is named only where the DNA matches it firmly. The listing skips clone size in some rows; elsewhere it reads once, few, many or a size class.

16	.	.	TRBJ1-6	TRBV19	CASSSTQRRGGSPLHF	TGTGCCAGTAGTTCAACGCAGCGCCGCGGGGGATCACCCCTCCACTTT
14	few	TRBD2	TRBJ2-7	TRBV6-2/TRBV6-3	CASSYDLAGAEQYF	TGTGCCAGCAGTTACGACCTAGCGGGGGCCGAGCAGTACTTC
16	.	.	TRBJ2-2	TRBV6-4	CASSDSRGANTGELFF	TGTGCCAGCAGTGACTCCAGGGGCGCGAACACCGGGGAGCTGTTTTTT
15	.	.	TRBJ1-6	TRBV11-2	CASSFGTSYNSPLHF	TGTGCCAGCAGCTTCGGGACATCCTATAATTCACCCCTCCACTTT
15	.	.	TRBJ2-7	TRBV6-6	CASSYRQRGLYEQYF	TGTGCCAGCAGTTACAGGCAAAGGGGGTTGTACGAGCAGTACTTC
13	.	TRBD1	TRBJ2-1	TRBV6-5	CASSWDRYNEQFF	TGTGCCAGCAGTTGGGACAGATACAATGAGCAGTTCTTC
17	.	TRBD2	TRBJ2-7	TRBV11-3	CASSLDRFSGDSYEQYF	TGTGCCAGCAGCTTAGATCGGTTTAGCGGGGACTCCTACGAGCAGTACTTC
17	.	TRBD1	TRBJ1-2	TRBV19	CASSIPRTGTGGYGYTF	TGTGCCAGTAGTATACCCCGGACAGGGACTGGGGGCTATGGCTACACCTTC
15	.	TRBD1	TRBJ2-7	TRBV9	CASSRHGQGAYEQYF	TGTGCCAGCAGCCGCCACGGGCAGGGGGCTTACGAGCAGTACTTC
14	once	TRBD1	TRBJ1-2	TRBV18	CASSPSGTGGGYTF	TGTGCCAGCTCACCGTCCGGGACAGGGGGCGGCTACACCTTC
13	.	.	TRBJ1-1	TRBV2	CASTDGQNTEAFF	TGTGCCAGCACCGACGGACAGAACACTGAAGCTTTCTTT
13	.	.	TRBJ1-5	TRBV7-2	CASSPRAGQPQHF	TGTGCCAGCAGTCCGAGGGCAGGCCAGCCCCAGCATTTT
14	.	.	TRBJ1-3	TRBV5-1	CASSEGSSGNTIYF	TGCGCCAGCAGTGAGGGAAGCTCTGGAAACACCATATATTTT
17	few	TRBD1	TRBJ1-4	TRBV4-3	CASSQDLQGLQLKKLFF	TGCGCCAGCAGCCAAGATCTACAGGGGCTCCAACTAAAAAAACTGTTTTTT
13	.	.	TRBJ2-2	TRBV11-2	CASSALASGELFF	TGTGCCAGCAGTGCACTAGCATCCGGGGAGCTGTTTTTT
12	.	.	TRBJ1-1	TRBV5-1	CASSETGLEAFF	TGCGCCAGCAGCGAGACAGGTCTTGAAGCTTTCTTT
15	.	TRBD1	TRBJ2-2	TRBV5-1	CASSSEGARTGELFF	TGCGCCAGCAGTTCAGAGGGGGCAAGGACCGGGGAGCTGTTTTTT
15	.	.	TRBJ2-7	TRBV5-1	CASSLDRTTSYEQYF	TGCGCCAGCAGCTTGGACAGGACTACCTCCTACGAGCAGTACTTC
13	.	TRBD1	TRBJ1-4	TRBV27	CASHGTANEKLFF	TGTGCCAGTCACGGGACAGCTAATGAAAAACTGTTTTTT
14	.	.	TRBJ1-1	TRBV3-1/TRBV3-2	CASSQEGVSTEAFF	TGTGCCAGCAGCCAAGAAGGAGTTTCCACTGAAGCTTTCTTT
14	.	.	TRBJ1-1	TRBV20-1	CSASKNSGNTEAFF	TGCAGTGCTAGTAAAAATTCGGGGAACACTGAAGCTTTCTTT
17	many	TRBD1	TRBJ1-1	TRBV6-2/TRBV6-3	CASSFSPGRTGNTEAFF	TGTGCCAGCAGCTTCTCCCCCGGTAGGACAGGGAACACTGAAGCTTTCTTT
14	.	.	TRBJ2-5	TRBV5-1	CASSLRGSRETQYF	TGCGCCAGCAGCCTCAGAGGGAGCAGGGAGACCCAGTACTTC
15	.	.	TRBJ1-5	TRBV11-2	CASSLGGNSNQPQHF	TGTGCCAGCAGCTTAGGAGGAAATAGCAATCAGCCCCAGCATTTT
14	.	.	TRBJ1-5	TRBV25-1	CASTVGQGSQPQHF	TGTGCCAGCACCGTCGGCCAGGGAAGTCAGCCCCAGCATTTT
15	.	TRBD1	TRBJ1-1	TRBV4-3	CASSPGQGAGTEAFF	TGCGCCAGCAGCCCTGGGCAGGGGGCGGGTACTGAAGCTTTCTTT
12	.	.	TRBJ2-7	TRBV15	CATSRDGTPESF	TGTGCCACCAGCAGAGATGGGACTCCGGAGTCCTTC
14	.	.	TRBJ1-5	TRBV19	CASSSTGSNQPQHF	TGTGCCAGTAGTTCTACAGGGAGCAATCAGCCCCAGCATTTT
15	.	.	TRBJ1-1	TRBV18	CASSPRTEAQTEAFF	TGTGCCAGCTCACCGAGAACCGAGGCCCAGACTGAAGCTTTCTTT
13	.	.	TRBJ2-6	TRBV10-3	CATGLGGANVLTF	TGTGCCACCGGACTGGGGGGGGCCAACGTCCTGACTTTC
14	.	.	TRBJ2-7	TRBV4-1	CASSQGPNTYEQYF	TGCGCCAGCAGCCAAGGGCCCAATACCTACGAGCAGTACTTC
13	.	.	TRBJ1-5	TRBV2	CASSERQNQPQHF	TGTGCCAGCAGTGAACGACAGAATCAGCCCCAGCATTTT
15	.	TRBD1	TRBJ2-1	TRBV5-6	CASSLQVRGPYEQFF	TGTGCCAGCAGCTTGCAAGTCAGGGGGCCCTATGAGCAGTTCTTC
13	.	.	TRBJ2-5	TRBV10-1	CASSDVGIETQYF	TGCGCCAGCAGTGATGTCGGGATAGAGACCCAGTACTTC
14	.	.	TRBJ1-2	TRBV28	CASSAGIAEGGYTF	TGTGCCAGCAGCGCCGGGATCGCGGAGGGAGGCTACACCTTC
13	.	.	TRBJ1-1	TRBV7-9	CASSSDRNTEAFF	TGTGCCAGCAGCTCCGACAGGAACACTGAAGCTTTCTTT
15	.	.	TRBJ1-6	TRBV19	CASSISEYYNSPLHF	TGTGCCAGTAGTATCTCTGAGTACTATAATTCACCCCTCCACTTT
16	.	TRBD1	TRBJ2-1	TRBV5-1	CASSPGPGQSYNEQFF	TGCGCCAGCAGCCCAGGTCCGGGACAGTCCTACAATGAGCAGTTCTTC
12	.	.	TRBJ1-5	TRBV6-5	CASSYSGGPQHF	TGTGCCAGCAGTTACTCAGGCGGGCCCCAGCATTTT
15	.	TRBD1	TRBJ1-2	TRBV7-9	CASRGGQAGSYGYTF	TGTGCCAGCAGAGGCGGACAGGCGGGGTCCTATGGCTACACCTTC
20	medium-sized	.	TRBJ2-1	TRBV5-4	CASSDPTGPRTSISYNEQFF	TGTGCCAGCAGTGATCCCACTGGGCCGCGAACCAGCATATCCTACAATGAGCAGTTCTTC
15	.	TRBD2	TRBJ2-2	TRBV18	CASSPGGPYTGELFF	TGTGCCAGCTCACCGGGAGGGCCGTACACCGGGGAGCTGTTTTTT
16	.	TRBD1	TRBJ2-1	TRBV9	CASSVAKGGLDSEQFF	TGTGCCAGCAGCGTAGCTAAAGGGGGCCTTGACTCAGAGCAGTTCTTC
15	once	TRBD1	TRBJ2-2	TRBV24-1	CATSEGQGHAGELFF	TGTGCCACCAGTGAGGGACAGGGACATGCCGGGGAGCTGTTTTTT
15	once	.	TRBJ1-6	TRBV4-1	CASTPVRSYNSPLHF	TGCGCCAGCACCCCCGTCCGGTCCTATAATTCACCCCTCCACTTT
12	.	.	TRBJ1-2	TRBV14	CASSQGLYGYTF	TGTGCCAGCAGCCAAGGTCTCTATGGCTACACCTTC
13	.	.	TRBJ1-5	TRBV5-1	CASSLKTNQPQHF	TGCGCCAGCAGCTTGAAAACAAATCAGCCCCAGCATTTT
12	.	.	TRBJ2-7	TRBV6-5	CATAGGSYEQYF	TGTGCCACCGCCGGTGGCTCCTACGAGCAGTACTTC
18	many	TRBD2	TRBJ2-1	TRBV10-2	CASSPGRSSGGGHNEQFF	TGCGCCAGCAGCCCGGGCAGGAGTAGCGGGGGCGGCCACAATGAGCAGTTCTTC
13	.	.	TRBJ1-4	TRBV4-3	CASSADSGEKLFF	TGCGCCAGCAGCGCGGACAGTGGTGAAAAACTGTTTTTT
13	.	TRBD1	TRBJ1-2	TRBV10-3	CAIQGQILYGYTF	TGTGCCATCCAGGGACAGATCCTCTATGGCTACACCTTC
14	few	.	TRBJ2-7	TRBV2	CASSEAGSSYEQYF	TGTGCCAGCAGTGAGGCAGGTAGTAGCTACGAGCAGTACTTC
16	.	TRBD2	TRBJ2-5	TRBV7-6	CASSFVTGGGSWTQYF	TGTGCCAGCAGCTTTGTTACTGGCGGGGGGTCATGGACCCAGTACTTC